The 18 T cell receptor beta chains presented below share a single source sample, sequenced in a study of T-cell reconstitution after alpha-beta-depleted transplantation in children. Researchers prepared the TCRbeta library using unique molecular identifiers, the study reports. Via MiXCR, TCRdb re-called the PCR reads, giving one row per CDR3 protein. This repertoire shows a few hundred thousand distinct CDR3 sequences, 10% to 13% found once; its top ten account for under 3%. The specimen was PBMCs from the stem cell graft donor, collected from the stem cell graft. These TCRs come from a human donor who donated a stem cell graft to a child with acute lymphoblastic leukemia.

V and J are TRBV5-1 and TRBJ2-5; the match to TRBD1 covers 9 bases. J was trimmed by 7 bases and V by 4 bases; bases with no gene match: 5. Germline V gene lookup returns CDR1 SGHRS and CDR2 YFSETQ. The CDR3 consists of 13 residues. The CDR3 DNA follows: TGCGCCAGCAGCCCCGGACAGGGGCTGACCCAGTACTTC. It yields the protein CASSPGQGLTQYF.

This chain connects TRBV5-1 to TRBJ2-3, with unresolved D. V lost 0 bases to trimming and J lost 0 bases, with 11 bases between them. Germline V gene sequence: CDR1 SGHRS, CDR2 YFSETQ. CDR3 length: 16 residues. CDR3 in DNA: TGCGCCAGCAGCTTGGTTATAGCTGAAAGCACAGATACGCAGTATTTT. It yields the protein CASSLVIAESTDTQYF.

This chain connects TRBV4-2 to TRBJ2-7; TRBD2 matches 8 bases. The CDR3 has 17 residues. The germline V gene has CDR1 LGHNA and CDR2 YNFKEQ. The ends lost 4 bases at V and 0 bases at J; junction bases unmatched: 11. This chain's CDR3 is CASSPHLTGGVSYEQYF. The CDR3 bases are TGTGCCAGCAGCCCTCACCTTACGGGAGGGGTCTCCTACGAGCAGTACTTC.

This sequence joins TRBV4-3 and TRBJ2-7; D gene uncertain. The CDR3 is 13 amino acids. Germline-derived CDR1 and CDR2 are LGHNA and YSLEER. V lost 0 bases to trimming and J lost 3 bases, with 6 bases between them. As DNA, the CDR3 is TGCGCCAGCAGCCAAGATATCCGCTACGAGCAGTACTTC. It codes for CASSQDIRYEQYF.

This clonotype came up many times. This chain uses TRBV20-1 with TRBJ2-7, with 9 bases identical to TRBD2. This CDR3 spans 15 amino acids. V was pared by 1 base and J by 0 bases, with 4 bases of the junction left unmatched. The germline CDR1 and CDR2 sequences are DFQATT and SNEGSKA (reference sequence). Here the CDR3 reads CSARASGTSSYEQYF. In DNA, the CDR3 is TGCAGTGCTAGAGCTAGCGGGACGTCCTCCTACGAGCAGTACTTC.

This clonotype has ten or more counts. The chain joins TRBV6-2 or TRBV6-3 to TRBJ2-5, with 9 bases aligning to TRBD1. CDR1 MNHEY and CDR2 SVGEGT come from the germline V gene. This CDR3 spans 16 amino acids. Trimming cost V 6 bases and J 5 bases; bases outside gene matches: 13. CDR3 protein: CASRPRTGGFRETQYF. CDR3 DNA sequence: TGTGCCAGCAGACCCCGTACAGGGGGCTTCCGTGAGACCCAGTACTTC.

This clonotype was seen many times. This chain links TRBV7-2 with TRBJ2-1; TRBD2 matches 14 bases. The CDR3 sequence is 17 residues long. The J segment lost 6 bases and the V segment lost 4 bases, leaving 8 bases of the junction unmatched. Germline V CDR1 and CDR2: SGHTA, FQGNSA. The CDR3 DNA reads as TGTGCCAGCAGCTCCCTACGTGGGACTAGCGGGGGCAATGAGCAGTTCTTC. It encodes CASSSLRGTSGGNEQFF.

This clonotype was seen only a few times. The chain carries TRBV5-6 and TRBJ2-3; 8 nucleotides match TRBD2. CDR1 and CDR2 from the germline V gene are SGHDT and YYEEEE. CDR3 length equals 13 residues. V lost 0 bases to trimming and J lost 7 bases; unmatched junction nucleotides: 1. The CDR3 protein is CASSLGLAYTQYF. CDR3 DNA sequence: TGTGCCAGCAGCTTGGGACTAGCGTATACGCAGTATTTT.

CDR3 region: CASSLSGQRSTIYF. The CDR3 coding sequence is TGTGCCAGCAGTTTATCGGGACAGAGAAGCACCATATATTTT. This chain links TRBV28 with TRBJ1-3, with 7 bases aligning to TRBD1. Germline CDR1 is MDHEN and CDR2 is SYDVKM. The ends lost 1 base at V and 9 bases at J; junction bases unmatched: 6. The CDR3 runs to 14 residues.

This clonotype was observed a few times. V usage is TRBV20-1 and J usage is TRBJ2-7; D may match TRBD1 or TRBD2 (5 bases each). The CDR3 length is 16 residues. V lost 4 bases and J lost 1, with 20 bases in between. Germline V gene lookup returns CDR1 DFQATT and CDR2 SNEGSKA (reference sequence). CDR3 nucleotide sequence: TGCAGTGCTATCGGGGCCAAGAACTCCTTATCCTACGAGCAGTACTTC. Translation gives CSAIGAKNSLSYEQYF.

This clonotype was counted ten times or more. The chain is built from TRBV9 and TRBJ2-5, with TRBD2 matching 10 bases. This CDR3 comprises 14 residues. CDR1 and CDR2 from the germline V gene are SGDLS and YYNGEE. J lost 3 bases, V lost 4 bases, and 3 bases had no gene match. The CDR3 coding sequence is TGTGCCAGCAGCCGCGGACTAGCGGAAGAGACCCAGTACTTC. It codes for CASSRGLAEETQYF.

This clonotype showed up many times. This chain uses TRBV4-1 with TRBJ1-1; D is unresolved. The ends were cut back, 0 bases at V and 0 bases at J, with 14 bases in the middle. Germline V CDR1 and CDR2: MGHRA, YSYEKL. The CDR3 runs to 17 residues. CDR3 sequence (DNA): TGCGCCAGCAGCCAAGAAGGCCCCCGGCAGATGAACACTGAAGCTTTCTTT. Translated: CASSQEGPRQMNTEAFF.

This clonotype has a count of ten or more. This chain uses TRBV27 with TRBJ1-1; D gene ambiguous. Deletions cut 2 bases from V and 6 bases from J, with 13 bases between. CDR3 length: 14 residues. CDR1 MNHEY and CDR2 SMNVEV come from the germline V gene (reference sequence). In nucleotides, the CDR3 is TGTGCCAGCAGTTTACGGGAGCTGGGCCCTGAAGCTTTCTTT. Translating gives CASSLRELGPEAFF.

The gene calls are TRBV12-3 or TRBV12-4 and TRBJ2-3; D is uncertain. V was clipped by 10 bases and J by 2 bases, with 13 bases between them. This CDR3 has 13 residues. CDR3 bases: TGTGCCACCGCTTGGTTGGACACAGATACGCAGTATTTT. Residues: CATAWLDTDTQYF.

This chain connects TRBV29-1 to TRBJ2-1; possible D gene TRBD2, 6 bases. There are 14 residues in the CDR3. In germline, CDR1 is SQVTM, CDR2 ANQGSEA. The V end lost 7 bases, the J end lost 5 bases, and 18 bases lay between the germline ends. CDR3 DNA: TGCAGCGCCGCGGGACGCCTACAGGACAATGAGCAGTTCTTC. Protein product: CSAAGRLQDNEQFF.

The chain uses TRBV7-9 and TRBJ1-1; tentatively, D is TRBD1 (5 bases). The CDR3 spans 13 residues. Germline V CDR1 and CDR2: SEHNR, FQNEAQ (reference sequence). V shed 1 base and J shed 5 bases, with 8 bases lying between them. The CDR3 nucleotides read TGTGCCAGCAGCTTAGTAAAGGGGACTGAAGCTTTCTTT. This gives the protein CASSLVKGTEAFF. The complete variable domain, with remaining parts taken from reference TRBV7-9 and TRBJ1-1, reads DTGVSQNPRHKITKRGQNVTFRCDPISEHNRLYWYRQTLGQGPEFLTYFQNEAQLEKSRLLSDRFSAERPKGSFSTLEIQRTEQGDSAMYLCASSLVKGTEAFFGQGTRLTVV.

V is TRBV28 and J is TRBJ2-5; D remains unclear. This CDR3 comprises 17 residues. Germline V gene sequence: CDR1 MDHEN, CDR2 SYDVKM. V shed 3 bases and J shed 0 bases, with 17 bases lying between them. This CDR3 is CASSFIGIRADQETQYF. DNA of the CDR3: TGTGCCAGCAGTTTTATCGGTATAAGGGCAGACCAAGAGACCCAGTACTTC.

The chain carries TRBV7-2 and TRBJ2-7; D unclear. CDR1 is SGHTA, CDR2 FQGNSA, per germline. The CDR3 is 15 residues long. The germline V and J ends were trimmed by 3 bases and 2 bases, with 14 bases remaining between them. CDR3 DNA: TGTGCCAGCAGCTTCTTATCTCATTTCACCTACGAGCAGTACTTC. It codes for CASSFLSHFTYEQYF.